This T cell receptor beta chain was sequenced in a study of shared clonotypes between healthy human individuals (TCRdb year 2020). General notes on the study: The cohort comprised a couple of women and three men aged 18 to 49 years. For each donor, CD4 naive and CD4 memory were each run on three plates, CD8 naive on two plates, and CD8 memory on one plate. To increase sequencing depth and limit assay-specific biases, different laboratories used diverse techniques to prepare libraries and sequence TCR repertoires. The study deeply sequenced blood TCR repertoires of about five healthy adults to estimate repertoire size and the extent of clonotype sharing between individuals. Leukapheresis yielded between about 0.94 and 8.9 billion PBMCs per donor. Overall study outcomes, separate from this receptor: The genetic and exposure-history diversity represented was limited by the small number of donors. Clonotypes shared by all four sorted-subset donors showed higher generation probabilities than non-shared clonotypes. Sharing across a few donors was observed for approximately 5% of naive CD4, over 3% of naive CD8, 2% to 2.5% of memory CD4, and roughly 0.4% of memory CD8 clonotypes. Sampling was limited to blood, and TCR repertoires in tissue likely differ from TCR repertoires in blood. Pairwise subsampling led to the expectation that sequencing depth would affect the degree of clonotype sharing among donors. Larger estimated clonotype richness was generally found for naive subsets than for memory subsets. Incomplete sequencing was indicated by rarefaction of sorted-subset datasets, despite the large sequencing depth.

For this chain, trimming is 2 bases at the V end and 4 bases at the J end, and the number of junction bases without a gene match is 4. CDR1 and CDR2, per the germline V gene, are SGDLS and YYNGEE. Including cysteine and phenylalanine, the CDR3 has 14 amino acids. Kept here is only the CDR3 DNA, which spans 42 bases and is read in frame from base 1. The count of this clone is one. Its binding antigen is unknown. No qualities accompany the bases; no much larger clone lies one base away. This same CDR3 is encoded by further DNA sequences in the sample. Using the deep immunoSEQ assay, multiplex PCR amplified TCR CDR3 regions from genomic DNA. For each cell subset, the extracted genomic DNA was distributed evenly across all wells of several immunoSEQ 96-well plates, and each plate served as one replicate. For sorted subsets, each replicate PCR was loaded with approximately 0.2 ug genomic DNA, equivalent to approximately 27,000 T cell genomes. The purified libraries were quantified using a Qubit 3.0 fluorometer, sized with a Bioanalyzer 2100, and then quantified again using the KAPA Library Quantification kit. A separate single-read 150-cycle Illumina NextSeq 550 flow cell was used to sequence each immunoSEQ 96-well plate. In the authors' own workflow: Because the immunoSEQ output included only junctional sequences and no quality scores, the filtering could not be the same as the filtering used for full-length reads. To assign V/J genes and CDR3, sequences were annotated using PyIR, a Python wrapper for IgBLAST v1.9, with IMGT germline references. Reads with weak V/J assignments (E-value above 1e-6), missing CDR3, stop codons, out-of-frame junctions, or ambiguous translated residues were removed. V3J clonotypes were defined as sequences sharing an identical inferred V gene, J gene, and CDR3 amino acid sequence. Percentage overlap between repertoires was calculated by dividing the number of shared unique clonotypes by the size of the smaller repertoire. Richness of each repertoire was evaluated using RTK rarefaction, the Chao1 estimator, and Recon v2.1 estimates of unobserved clonotypes. For all TCRbeta clonotypes obtained by the gDNA method from several donors, generation probabilities were computed with OLGA. Here the immuneACCESS table is served through TCRdb, limited to in-frame sequences with V and J called. Missing clones are a known gap in these copies; in checked studies unresolved V genes cover under half, and the rest lacks a known reason. From that table come the V and J calls and clone size; the DNA was used to work out D and trimming. The sample profile shows some 2,500,000 clones; over 85% of them were found once. Of the sample, 0.36% is held by the ten largest clones.

The donors were healthy, HIV-negative adults who had no recently reported acute infections or vaccinations. Every donor was a Caucasian adult living in Nashville, Tennessee, USA. CD4+ T cells were enriched by magnetic negative selection; naive cells were then positively selected on CD45RA, and the negative fraction formed the memory subset. Blood was collected by leukapheresis, and PBMCs were isolated by Ficoll-Histopaque density gradient centrifugation and then cryopreserved in liquid nitrogen vapor phase. Analytical flow cytometry was used to check the purity and quantity of every magnetically sorted T cell population. From each sorted fraction, genomic DNA was isolated and quantified by UV absorbance on a Nanodrop 2000c.

In this chain, TRBV9 is recombined with TRBJ2-7, with TRBD1 matching 9 junction bases. This TCR was recovered from a man aged 18 to 29 in good health. Some clones in this sample may be carry-over from other donors' samples. The sample comprised naive CD4+ T cells from PBMCs. This sample's cell subset or site label indicates: CD45RA+ positively selected. The sequence in DNA is TGTGCCAGCAGCGTCGAGACAGGGGGGTACGAGCAGTACTTC. Its protein product is CASSVETGGYEQYF.